The following is a T cell receptor (beta chain) sequence with its context. Generated by immunoSEQ multiplex PCR, the TCRdb table keeps only in-frame clones and is missing some. The sample records tens of thousands of clones, 84% being singletons. The data belong to a study of T cells in localized non-small cell lung cancer. The CDR3 has 14 amino acids. CDR1 SGHKS and CDR2 YYEKEE come from the germline V gene (reference sequence). Trimming removed 4 bases from V and 4 bases from J; junction bases left unmatched: 6. Here the sequenced sample was peripheral blood, taken before any cancer treatment. The receptor was derived from a female donor at least 60 years old with stage I lung adenocarcinoma. This sequence joins TRBV5-5 and TRBJ2-3; 7 positions agree with TRBD2. CDR3 amino acids: CASSRRGDADTQYF. The DNA for the CDR3 is TGTGCCAGCAGCCGACGGGGGGACGCAGATACGCAGTATTTT.